This TCR beta chain comes out of a study of vaccination and CD4 T cells after COVID-19. Study-level results: A comparatively limited set of convalescent patients was examined, with no early post-infection timepoints.

On this clonotype itself: The antigen is unknown.

The Oncomine TCR Beta short-read assay sequenced DNA from cultured CD4+ T cells. TCRdb reanalysed the PCR reads using MiXCR and keeps one entry per CDR3 protein. The sample contains just under 20,000 distinct CDR3 sequences, 47% of which appear only once. Treatment: approximately 9-day PBMC culture with coronavirus spike peptide pools or control peptides (ViraFEST assay). ViraFEST enlarged antigen-specific T cell populations with peptide pools and afterwards sequenced TCRs. The specimen comprised CD4+ T cells from blood, cultured in vitro, sampled before SARS-CoV-2 vaccination. This receptor was obtained from a human donor who had recovered from COVID-19.

The CDR3 DNA reads as TGTGCCAGTAGTACCCTAGTGGGCCTGGGGAATCAGCCCCAGCATTTT. Amino acids: CASSTLVGLGNQPQHF. The chain links TRBV19 to TRBJ1-5; no firm D call. Looked up from germline, CDR1 is LNHDA and CDR2 is SQIVND (reference sequence). The CDR3 has 16 amino acids. V was cut by 4 bases and J by 4 bases, with 17 bases left in between.